The following is a T cell receptor (beta chain) sequence with its context. This sample also contains other DNA sequences that code for the same CDR3. Both 60 Vbeta primers and 13 Jbeta primers went into the PCR. Sequenced by immunoSEQ multiplex PCR; TCRdb stores in-frame clones only, minus some. The sample contains roughly 150,000 clones, roughly 80% of which appear only once. The record originates from a study of cytomegalovirus exposure and HLA in healthy donors. V lost 5 bases, J lost 4 bases, and 3 bases stayed unmatched. There are 13 residues in the CDR3. The germline CDR1 and CDR2 sequences are MDHEN and SYDVKM.

The receptor was derived from a male donor in good health and CMV-seropositive. The specimen sequenced was PBMCs. This chain connects TRBV28 to TRBJ1-2; 8 bases match TRBD1. In nucleotides, the CDR3 is TGTGCCAGCAGTCCCGGACAGGGCTATGGCTACACCTTC. It translates to CASSPGQGYGYTF.